This TCR beta chain was recorded in a study of blood T cell repertoires in COVID-19. Whole-study context: Samples representing acute and convalescent COVID-19 were sourced from the United States, Italy and Spain. PBMCs, B-cell-depleted T cells, or T cells were the source of the cDNA or gDNA that made up the material.

Original processing methods: From reference gene primer amplification, estimates of nucleated cell counts were derived. Assay: immunoSEQ multiplex PCR; the TCRdb copy retains only in-frame clones and omits some. D and trimming were read from the DNA, whereas the V and J calls and clone size are those reported in that table. The sample lists 200,000 or so clones; about 84% were seen once. The CDR3 is 16 amino acids. J was trimmed by 4 bases and V by 6 bases; bases with no gene match: 13. CDR1 MDHEN and CDR2 SYDVKM come from the germline V gene. This chain connects TRBV28 to TRBJ1-2; 8 bases fit TRBD1. The sample consisted of peripheral blood. The source of this sequence is a woman in her thirties with acute or convalescent COVID-19. The CDR3 coding sequence is TGTGCCAGCAGACTATCCCGGAGGACAGGGATCTATGGCTACACCTTC. Protein product: CASRLSRRTGIYGYTF.